One sample yielded the 17 T cell receptor beta chains listed below, sequenced in a study of blood T cell repertoires in COVID-19. The table came from immunoSEQ multiplex PCR; TCRdb's copy has only in-frame clones and leaves some out. The sample lists about 250,000 clones, about 88% seen once, with just under 1% in the top ten. Material for sequencing was peripheral blood. Receptors were obtained from a woman aged 40 to 55 who had recovered from COVID-19.

The chain joins TRBV14 to TRBJ1-1, with TRBD1 matching 10 bases. The CDR3 is 17 amino acids. Trimming took 1 base from V and 4 from J; bases not matched to a gene: 9. Germline assignment: CDR1 SGHDN and CDR2 FVKESK. CDR3 protein: CASSQVPPWTGGTEAFF. The CDR3 DNA reads TGTGCCAGCAGCCAAGTCCCCCCCTGGACAGGGGGCACTGAAGCTTTCTTT.

The chain couples TRBV10-3 to TRBJ1-2, with 10 bases aligning to TRBD1. The J segment lost 3 bases and the V segment lost 2 bases, leaving 3 bases of the junction unmatched. CDR3 length: 15 residues. Germline V lookup: CDR1 ENHRY, CDR2 SYGVKD. CDR3 sequence (DNA): TGTGCCATCAGTGAGGGGACAGGGGAGTACTATGGCTACACCTTC. Its translation is CAISEGTGEYYGYTF.

The genes are TRBV19 and TRBJ2-2, with TRBD1 matching 8 bases. Germline V gene data show CDR1 as LNHDA and CDR2 as SQIVND (reference sequence). V gave up 3 bases and J gave up 5 bases; unmatched junction bases: 5. The CDR3 is 15 residues long. The CDR3, as DNA: TGTGCCAGTAGTATTGGACAGGGAGGAACCGGGGAGCTGTTTTTT. Amino acid sequence: CASSIGQGGTGELFF.

This clone was seen a few times. The chain has TRBV18 and TRBJ1-2, with D perhaps matching TRBD1 (5 bases). The CDR3 runs to 14 residues. From germline, CDR1 is KGHSH and CDR2 LQKENI. V dropped 3 bases and J dropped 4 bases, with 12 bases sitting between them. CDR3 in DNA: TGTGCCAGCTCACCGGGGCGGGGGAGCTATGGCTACACCTTC. It yields the protein CASSPGRGSYGYTF.

The chain couples TRBV7-3 to TRBJ2-1; D possibly corresponds to TRBD1 (5 bases). The length of the CDR3 is 15 residues. Trimming removed 3 bases from V and 2 bases from J, with 11 bases in between. Germline-derived CDR1 and CDR2 are SGHTA and FQGTGA. The chain's CDR3 is CASSLGLVAYNEQFF. CDR3 bases: TGTGCCAGCAGCTTGGGGCTAGTCGCCTACAATGAGCAGTTCTTC.

The rearrangement links TRBV27 to TRBJ2-2; D is undetermined. Germline CDR1 MNHEY, CDR2 SMNVEV (reference sequence). This CDR3 has 16 residues. Trimming removed 2 bases at V and 6 bases at J, with 16 bases between. CDR3 nucleotide sequence: TGTGCCAGCAGTTTAGTCGGCCAGGTACCCCCCGGGGAGCTGTTTTTT. It yields the protein CASSLVGQVPPGELFF.

The chain carries TRBV6-5 and TRBJ1-1, with TRBD1 matching over 9 bases. V trimming: 5 bases; J trimming: 3 bases; junction bases outside the gene matches: 7. This CDR3 has 15 residues. Germline CDR1 is MNHEY and CDR2 is SVGAGI. In nucleotides, the CDR3 is TGTGCCAGCAGTCCCGGGACAGGGTGGGACACTGAAGCTTTCTTT. This translates into CASSPGTGWDTEAFF.

This clone occurred once. In the same sample, other DNA sequences code for this CDR3. The chain couples TRBV19 to TRBJ2-1; TRBD2 might be the D (5 bases). CDR1 and CDR2 (germline): LNHDA, SQIVND (reference sequence). Trimming cost V 6 bases and J 0 bases, with 6 bases left between them. The CDR3 loop spans 13 amino acids. CDR3 protein: CASRGSSYNEQFF. The CDR3 coding sequence is TGTGCCAGTAGGGGGAGCTCCTACAATGAGCAGTTCTTC.

This clone was counted once. The chain uses TRBV2 and TRBJ2-5; 11 nucleotides agree with TRBD1. V lost 6 bases, J lost 7 bases, and 4 bases stayed unmatched. The germline V gene encodes CDR1 SNHLY and CDR2 FYNNEI. The CDR3 covers 13 residues. This CDR3 is CASRAGQGATQYF. The CDR3 bases are TGTGCCAGCAGAGCCGGACAGGGGGCGACCCAGTACTTC.

This rearrangement joins TRBV5-1 to TRBJ1-6; maybe TRBD1 (5 bases). The ends were cut back, 0 bases at V and 10 bases at J, with 11 bases in the middle. The CDR3 totals 14 residues. Looked up from germline, CDR1 is SGHRS and CDR2 is YFSETQ. CDR3 nucleotide sequence: TGCGCCAGCAGCTTGGGCAGGGAGGTATCACCCCTCCACTTT. Translation: CASSLGREVSPLHF.

In DNA, the CDR3 is TGTGCCAGTAGGAAAATAGCGGGAGGGCGCTACAATGAGCAGTTCTTC. This sequence encodes CASRKIAGGRYNEQFF. The rearrangement joins TRBV19 to TRBJ2-1, with 11 positions matching TRBD2. This CDR3 region has 16 residues. Germline V lookup: CDR1 LNHDA, CDR2 SQIVND (reference sequence). J gave up 3 bases and V 6 bases, and 7 bases lay outside the gene matches.

The chain links TRBV4-1 to TRBJ2-7, with D perhaps matching TRBD1 (6 bases). The CDR3 sequence is 15 residues long. CDR1 and CDR2 (germline): MGHRA, YSYEKL. The V and J ends lost 1 base and 1 base respectively, with 11 bases between them. This chain's CDR3 is CASSQVGDTSYEQYF. DNA for the CDR3: TGCGCCAGCAGCCAAGTGGGGGACACTTCCTACGAGCAGTACTTC.

CDR3 coding DNA: TGTGCCAGCAGTTTATTGGGACAGGGGAGTGAAAAACTGTTTTTT. Its translation: CASSLLGQGSEKLFF. The chain carries TRBV28 and TRBJ1-4; 10 nucleotides match TRBD1. The CDR3 totals 15 residues. Germline trimming cut 1 base from V and 7 bases from J; bases unmatched to any gene: 3. The germline gives CDR1 MDHEN, CDR2 SYDVKM.

This clone was seen only a few times. This chain uses TRBV6-5 with TRBJ1-1; no reliable D call. Germline V gene sequence: CDR1 MNHEY, CDR2 SVGAGI. The CDR3 covers 14 residues. V lost 4 bases, J lost 1 base, and 10 bases lay in between. CDR3 region: CASSSDIWNTEAFF. In DNA, the CDR3 is TGTGCCAGCAGTTCAGACATATGGAACACTGAAGCTTTCTTT.

The genes are TRBV14 and TRBJ2-6; 7 nucleotides match TRBD2. Germline assignment: CDR1 SGHDN and CDR2 FVKESK. The junction had 11 bases not matched to a gene; V was cut back by 0 bases and J by 12 bases. The CDR3 length is 16 residues. CDR3 bases: TGTGCCAGCAGCCAAGACCGGAGGGCGGGAGTTGTCGTCCTGACTTTC. Its protein is CASSQDRRAGVVVLTF.

V gene TRBV11-3 combines with J gene TRBJ2-7; 8 bases line up with TRBD1. With 5 bases clipped from V and 12 bases from J, the junction kept 12 bases outside the gene matches. CDR3 length: 13 residues. CDR1 SGHNT and CDR2 YENEEA come from the germline V gene. The CDR3 loop reads CASSPGTGYEAYF. As DNA, the CDR3 is TGTGCCAGCAGCCCCGGGACAGGCTACGAGGCGTACTTC.

The chain is built from TRBV27 and TRBJ2-1; D not resolved. Deletions cut 1 base from V and 0 bases from J, with 7 bases between. This CDR3 has 15 residues. Germline V gene lookup returns CDR1 MNHEY and CDR2 SMNVEV (reference sequence). The CDR3 spells CASSLWAISYNEQFF. The DNA for the CDR3 is TGTGCCAGCAGTTTATGGGCCATCTCCTACAATGAGCAGTTCTTC.